These T cell receptor beta chains were read from a single sample in a study of shared T cell receptors in the human thymus. The table came from immunoSEQ multiplex PCR; TCRdb's copy has only in-frame clones and leaves some out. The data contain about 660,000 clones, roughly 90% of them singletons. These records were also assigned to another study, of human thymus T cells.

Sequenced input: thymocytes. These receptors originate from a boy under three years old with a congenital heart defect. CDR3s include the opening cysteine and the closing phenylalanine or tryptophan. D genes are given only for firm matches. The size field is filled for only some rows; it gives once, few, many or a size class.

clone size,J gene,V gene,D gene,CDR3 protein,CDR3 DNA
.,TRBJ2-7,TRBV14,.,CASSRRQVSSYEQYF,TGTGCCAGCAGCCGTAGACAGGTTAGCTCCTACGAGCAGTACTTC
.,TRBJ1-4,TRBV20-1,.,CSAPLREKLFF,TGCAGTGCTCCGTTACGGGAAAAACTGTTTTTT
.,TRBJ2-2,TRBV4-1,TRBD2,CASSPSAPSGRATGELFF,TGCGCCAGCAGCCCATCGGCCCCTAGCGGGAGGGCGACCGGGGAGCTGTTTTTT
.,TRBJ2-5,TRBV4-1,TRBD2,CASSQDRWTSGRSQETQYF,TGCGCCAGCAGCCAAGACCGGTGGACTAGCGGGAGGTCGCAAGAGACCCAGTACTTC
few,TRBJ2-1,TRBV10-3,TRBD2,CAISELLKRERRNEQFF,TGTGCCATCAGTGAACTCCTAAAGCGGGAGAGGAGGAATGAGCAGTTCTTC
.,TRBJ2-7,TRBV2,TRBD2,CASSEGRTSGTPSPHEQYF,TGTGCCAGCAGTGAAGGGCGGACTAGCGGGACTCCCAGTCCCCACGAGCAGTACTTC
.,TRBJ2-7,TRBV4-1,.,CASSQLLSYEQYF,TGCGCCAGCAGCCAATTACTCTCCTACGAGCAGTACTTC
few,TRBJ2-7,TRBV9,TRBD2,CASSAPTSGEQYF,TGTGCCAGCAGCGCGCCGACTAGCGGCGAGCAGTACTTC
once,TRBJ2-1,TRBV7-9,TRBD1,CASSSDRGRFF,TGTGCCAGCAGCTCTGACAGGGGCCGGTTCTTC
.,TRBJ2-7,TRBV13,TRBD2,CASSLALAGGVKGEQYF,TGTGCCAGCAGCTTAGCTCTAGCGGGAGGGGTGAAGGGCGAGCAGTACTTC
.,TRBJ2-1,TRBV6-1,.,CASSEDQRASSYNEQFF,TGTGCCAGCAGTGAAGATCAGCGTGCCAGCTCCTACAATGAGCAGTTCTTC
.,TRBJ1-4,TRBV7-9,TRBD1,CASSLADRPHEKLFF,TGTGCCAGCAGCTTAGCGGACAGGCCCCATGAAAAACTGTTTTTT
.,TRBJ1-4,TRBV15,.,CATSQEGLPNEKLFF,TGTGCCACCAGCCAAGAGGGACTCCCTAATGAAAAACTGTTTTTT
.,TRBJ2-2,TRBV7-9,.,CASSLLIRQGGKNTGELFF,TGTGCCAGCAGCTTACTAATTCGGCAGGGCGGAAAAAACACCGGGGAGCTGTTTTTT
.,TRBJ2-1,TRBV7-9,TRBD2,CASSPPLAGDHNEQFF,TGTGCCAGCAGCCCACCTCTAGCGGGAGACCACAATGAGCAGTTCTTC
.,TRBJ2-7,TRBV27,TRBD2,CASSQTSASYEQYF,TGTGCCAGCAGTCAGACTAGCGCCTCCTACGAGCAGTACTTC
.,TRBJ2-1,TRBV4-1,.,CASSQDGRQVVNEQFF,TGCGCCAGCAGCCAAGATGGGCGACAGGTCGTTAATGAGCAGTTCTTC
.,TRBJ1-2,TRBV9,.,CASSANPGQVYGYTF,TGTGCCAGCAGCGCCAACCCGGGACAAGTCTATGGCTACACCTTC
.,TRBJ2-2,TRBV7-6,.,CASSKDPSLVTGELFF,TGTGCCAGCAGCAAAGACCCTAGCCTGGTAACCGGGGAGCTGTTTTTT
.,TRBJ2-1,TRBV10-3,TRBD2,CAISSKPGLVLSSYNEQFF,TGTGCCATCAGCTCAAAACCGGGACTAGTCTTGAGCTCCTACAATGAGCAGTTCTTC
.,TRBJ2-7,TRBV5-6,TRBD2,CASSSPRTSDTYEQYF,TGTGCCAGCAGCTCCCCAAGGACTAGCGACACCTACGAGCAGTACTTC
.,TRBJ1-2,TRBV6-1,.,CASSEILFRTDYGYTF,TGTGCCAGCAGTGAGATTCTTTTTAGGACAGACTATGGCTACACCTTC
.,TRBJ2-7,TRBV7-2,TRBD2,CASSPKLTSGRYEQYF,TGTGCCAGCAGCCCGAAACTGACTAGCGGCCGTTACGAGCAGTACTTC
.,TRBJ2-2,TRBV5-1,TRBD1,CASSLGTGPTNTGELFF,TGCGCCAGCAGCCTAGGGACAGGGCCTACGAACACCGGGGAGCTGTTTTTT
few,TRBJ1-4,TRBV4-1,.,CASSQGEGPLATNEKLFF,TGCGCCAGCAGCCAAGGGGAGGGCCCCCTTGCAACTAATGAAAAACTGTTTTTT
.,TRBJ2-7,TRBV11-2,TRBD2,CASTYNLADPGYEQYF,TGTGCCAGCACATACAACCTAGCGGACCCCGGGTACGAGCAGTACTTC
.,TRBJ2-3,TRBV6-5,.,CASSQGPGEDTQYF,TGTGCCAGCAGCCAGGGGCCAGGGGAAGATACGCAGTATTTT
once,TRBJ1-2,TRBV9,.,CASSALDSPVKVVNGYTF,TGTGCCAGCAGCGCACTGGACAGCCCGGTTAAGGTTGTGAATGGCTACACCTTC
.,TRBJ2-7,TRBV5-1,TRBD2,CASSSQSRDGGYYEQYF,TGCGCCAGCAGCTCCCAATCCAGGGACGGGGGGTACTACGAGCAGTACTTC
.,TRBJ2-7,TRBV28,TRBD2,CASRGTSGRSSYEQYF,TGTGCCAGCAGGGGGACTAGCGGGAGGAGCTCCTACGAGCAGTACTTC
once,TRBJ2-3,TRBV6-5,.,CASSPRPRDTQYF,TGTGCCAGCAGTCCCCGTCCCCGTGATACGCAGTATTTT
.,TRBJ2-2,TRBV29-1,TRBD2,CSVVVLAGGPDGELFF,TGCAGCGTTGTAGTCTTAGCGGGAGGGCCCGACGGGGAGCTGTTTTTT
.,TRBJ2-1,TRBV4-3,TRBD2,CASSQDQGGLAGGNEQFF,TGCGCCAGCAGCCAAGATCAGGGGGGGTTAGCGGGAGGAAATGAGCAGTTCTTC
.,TRBJ2-5,TRBV5-6,TRBD1,CASSAARDRGVGSQETQYF,TGTGCCAGCAGCGCGGCGCGGGACAGGGGGGTCGGGAGCCAAGAGACCCAGTACTTC
.,TRBJ2-7,TRBV4-2,TRBD1,CASSQDSRDRVYEQYF,TGTGCCAGCAGCCAAGATTCTAGGGACAGGGTCTACGAGCAGTACTTC
.,TRBJ1-2,TRBV15,TRBD1,CATSRGPIKGTGYGYTF,TGTGCCACCAGCAGAGGACCAATTAAGGGGACAGGCTATGGCTACACCTTC
.,TRBJ2-3,TRBV7-2,TRBD2,CASSLRFPNAGERTDTQYF,TGTGCCAGCAGCTTAAGGTTTCCCAACGCGGGAGAGAGGACAGATACGCAGTATTTT
.,TRBJ2-1,TRBV10-2,TRBD1,CASGGTGSYNEQFF,TGCGCCAGCGGTGGGACAGGGTCCTACAATGAGCAGTTCTTC
.,TRBJ2-5,TRBV5-6,.,CASVARRDIGKTQYF,TGTGCCAGCGTAGCTAGACGGGACATCGGTAAGACCCAGTACTTC
.,TRBJ2-7,TRBV5-4,TRBD2,CASSQAGTRGQYF,TGTGCCAGCAGCCAGGCCGGGACTAGGGGGCAGTACTTC
.,TRBJ1-1,TRBV6-5,TRBD1,CASSYPPPTGRTEAFF,TGTGCCAGCAGTTACCCCCCGCCGACAGGGCGGACTGAAGCTTTCTTT
.,TRBJ1-1,TRBV11-3,.,CASSPQNGGQSTEAFF,TGTGCCAGCAGCCCCCAAAACGGGGGGCAAAGCACTGAAGCTTTCTTT
.,TRBJ1-2,TRBV29-1,TRBD1,CSVEGTVFGGYTF,TGCAGCGTTGAGGGGACAGTTTTCGGCGGCTACACCTTC
.,TRBJ1-4,TRBV7-8,.,CASSRGPGREEKLFF,TGTGCCAGCAGCCGGGGGCCGGGGAGGGAAGAAAAACTGTTTTTT
.,TRBJ1-5,TRBV19,TRBD1,CASSNRGRQNSNQPQHF,TGTGCCAGTAGTAACAGGGGGCGTCAAAATAGCAATCAGCCCCAGCATTTT
.,TRBJ1-2,TRBV6-1,.,CASSEGPQGEGINYGYTF,TGTGCCAGCAGTGAAGGACCTCAAGGGGAGGGGATTAACTATGGCTACACCTTC
once,TRBJ1-4,TRBV14,TRBD1,CASSSTGGNEKLFF,TGTGCCAGCAGCTCAACAGGGGGGAATGAAAAACTGTTTTTT
.,TRBJ2-3,TRBV18,.,CASSLVTDTQYF,TGTGCCAGCTCACTCGTCACAGATACGCAGTATTTT
.,TRBJ1-3,TRBV6-1,TRBD1,CASSEARTGAHSGNTIYF,TGTGCCAGCAGTGAAGCTCGGACAGGGGCACACTCTGGAAACACCATATATTTT
.,TRBJ1-5,TRBV19,.,CASSIGSGPNQPQHF,TGTGCCAGTAGTATAGGGTCAGGGCCCAATCAGCCCCAGCATTTT
.,TRBJ2-1,TRBV6-5,TRBD2,CASSTRLARYNEQFF,TGTGCCAGCAGTACGCGACTAGCGCGGTACAATGAGCAGTTCTTC
.,TRBJ2-2,TRBV7-8,.,CASSLSLQDRNTGELFF,TGTGCCAGCAGCTTAAGTTTACAGGACAGAAACACCGGGGAGCTGTTTTTT
.,TRBJ2-4,TRBV15,TRBD2,CATSRALGREGLNIQYF,TGTGCCACCAGCAGAGCTCTGGGGCGGGAGGGCCTAAACATTCAGTACTTC
.,TRBJ1-1,TRBV29-1,TRBD1,CSVDKVSTGSITNTEAFF,TGCAGCGTTGACAAGGTGTCGACAGGGTCAATAACGAACACTGAAGCTTTCTTT
.,TRBJ1-5,TRBV2,TRBD1,CASSAETGSNQPQHF,TGTGCCAGCAGTGCCGAGACAGGGAGCAATCAGCCCCAGCATTTT
.,TRBJ1-2,TRBV4-1,.,CASSQLTDYGYTF,TGCGCCAGCAGCCAACTGACAGACTATGGCTACACCTTC
once,TRBJ2-1,TRBV7-8,TRBD2,CASSRGGLGVSNEQFF,TGTGCCAGCAGCCGGGGGGGGCTAGGGGTTAGTAATGAGCAGTTCTTC